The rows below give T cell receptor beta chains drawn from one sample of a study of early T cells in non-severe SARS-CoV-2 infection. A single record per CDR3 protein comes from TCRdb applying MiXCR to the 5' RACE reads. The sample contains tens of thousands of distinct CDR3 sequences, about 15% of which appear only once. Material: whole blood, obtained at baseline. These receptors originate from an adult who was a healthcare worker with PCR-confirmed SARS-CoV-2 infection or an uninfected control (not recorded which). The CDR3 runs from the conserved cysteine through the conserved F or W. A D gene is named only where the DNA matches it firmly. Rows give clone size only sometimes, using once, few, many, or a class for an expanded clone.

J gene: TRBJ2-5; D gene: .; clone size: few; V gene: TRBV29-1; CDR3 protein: CSVNPVEETQYF; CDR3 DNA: TGCAGCGTAAACCCGGTCGAAGAGACCCAGTACTTC
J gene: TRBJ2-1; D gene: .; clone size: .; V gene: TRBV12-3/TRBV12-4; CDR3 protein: CASSPRGYGRNEQFF; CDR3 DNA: TGTGCCAGCAGCCCACGGGGATATGGGCGGAATGAGCAGTTCTTC
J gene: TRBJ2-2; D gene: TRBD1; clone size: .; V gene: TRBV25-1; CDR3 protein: CASSELGGAYTGELFF; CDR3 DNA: TGTGCCAGCAGTGAATTAGGGGGCGCCTACACCGGGGAGCTGTTTTTT
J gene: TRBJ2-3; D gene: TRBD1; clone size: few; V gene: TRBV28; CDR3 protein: CASSGTGGDTQYF; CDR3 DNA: TGTGCCAGCAGCGGGACAGGGGGTGATACGCAGTATTTT
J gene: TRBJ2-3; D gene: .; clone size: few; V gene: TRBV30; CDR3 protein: CAWRENGGTDTQYF; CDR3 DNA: TGTGCCTGGAGAGAAAACGGGGGCACAGATACGCAGTATTTT
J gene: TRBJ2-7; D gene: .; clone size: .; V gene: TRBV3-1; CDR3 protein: CASSLSGAEQYF; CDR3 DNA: TGTGCCAGCAGCCTTTCAGGGGCCGAGCAGTACTTC
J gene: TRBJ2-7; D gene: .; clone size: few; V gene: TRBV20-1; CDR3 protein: CSATRRGGLRNEQYF; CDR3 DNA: TGCAGTGCGACTCGGAGGGGGGGCCTTCGGAACGAGCAGTACTTC
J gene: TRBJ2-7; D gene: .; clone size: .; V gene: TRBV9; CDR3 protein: CASSVDGGSYEQYF; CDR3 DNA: TGTGCCAGCAGCGTAGACGGGGGCTCCTACGAGCAGTACTTC
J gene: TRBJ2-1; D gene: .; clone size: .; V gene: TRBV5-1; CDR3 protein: CASSSRGGFSSYNEQFF; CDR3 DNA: TGCGCCAGCAGCTCCCGAGGGGGGTTCAGCTCCTACAATGAGCAGTTCTTC
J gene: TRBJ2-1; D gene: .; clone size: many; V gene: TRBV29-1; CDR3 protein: CSVLQNNNEQFF; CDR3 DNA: TGCAGCGTTCTGCAAAACAACAATGAGCAGTTCTTC
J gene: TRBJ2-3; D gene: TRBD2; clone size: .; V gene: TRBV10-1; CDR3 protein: CASSGRLAGQDYLADTQYF; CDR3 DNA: TGCGCCAGCAGTGGTCGACTAGCGGGACAAGACTACCTCGCAGATACGCAGTATTTT
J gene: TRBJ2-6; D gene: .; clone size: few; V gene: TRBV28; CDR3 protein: CASRSVLGAGANVLTF; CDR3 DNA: TGTGCCAGCAGATCCGTCCTAGGTGCTGGGGCCAACGTCCTGACTTTC
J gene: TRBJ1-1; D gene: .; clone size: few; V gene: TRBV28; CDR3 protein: CASSLQALGAFF; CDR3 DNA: TGTGCCAGCAGTCTTCAGGCCCTGGGGGCTTTCTTT
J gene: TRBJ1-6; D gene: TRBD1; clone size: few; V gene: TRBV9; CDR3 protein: CASSEGQGAYNSPLHF; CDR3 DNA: TGTGCCAGCAGCGAGGGACAGGGAGCGTATAATTCACCCCTCCACTTT
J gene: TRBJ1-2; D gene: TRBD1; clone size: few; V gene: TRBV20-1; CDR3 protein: CSAEGTANYGYTF; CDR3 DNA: TGCAGTGCAGAGGGGACAGCTAACTATGGCTACACCTTC
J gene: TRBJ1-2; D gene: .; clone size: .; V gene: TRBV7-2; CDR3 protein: CASSLSGLANYGYTF; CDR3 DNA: TGTGCCAGCAGCTTGTCCGGCTTAGCTAACTATGGCTACACCTTC
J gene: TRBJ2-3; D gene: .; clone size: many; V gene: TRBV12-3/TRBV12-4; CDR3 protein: CASSLGAVTDTQYF; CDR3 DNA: TGTGCCAGCAGTTTAGGAGCGGTCACAGATACGCAGTATTTT
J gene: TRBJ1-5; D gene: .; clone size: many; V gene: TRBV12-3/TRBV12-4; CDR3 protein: CASSYRVEGNQPQHF; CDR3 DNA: TGTGCCAGCAGTTACCGGGTGGAAGGCAATCAGCCCCAGCATTTT
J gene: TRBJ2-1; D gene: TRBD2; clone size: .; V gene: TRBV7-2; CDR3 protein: CASSFGLAGPYNEQFF; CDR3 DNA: TGTGCCAGCAGCTTCGGACTAGCGGGGCCCTACAATGAGCAGTTCTTC
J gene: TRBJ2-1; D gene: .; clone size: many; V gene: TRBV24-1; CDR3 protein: CATSDLRRGDDNEQFF; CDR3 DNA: TGTGCCACCAGTGATTTGCGGAGGGGGGATGACAATGAGCAGTTCTTC
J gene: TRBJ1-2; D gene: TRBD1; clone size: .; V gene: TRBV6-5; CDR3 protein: CASSLGQGVYGYTF; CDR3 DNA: TGTGCCAGCAGTTTAGGACAGGGAGTCTATGGCTACACCTTC
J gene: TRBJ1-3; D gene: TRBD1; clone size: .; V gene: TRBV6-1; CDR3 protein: CASSWDRDENTIYF; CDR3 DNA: TGTGCCAGCAGTTGGGACAGGGACGAAAACACCATATATTTT
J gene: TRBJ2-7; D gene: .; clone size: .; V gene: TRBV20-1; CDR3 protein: CSAARGQSPYEQYF; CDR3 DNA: TGCAGTGCTGCCAGAGGACAGTCCCCCTACGAGCAGTACTTC
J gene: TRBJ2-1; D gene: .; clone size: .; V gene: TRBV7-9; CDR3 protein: CASSEPGVSSYNEQFF; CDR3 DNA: TGTGCCAGCAGCGAACCAGGAGTGAGCTCCTACAATGAGCAGTTCTTC
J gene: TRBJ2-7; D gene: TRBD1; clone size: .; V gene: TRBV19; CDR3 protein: CASSPGQTPYEQYF; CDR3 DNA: TGTGCCAGTAGTCCGGGACAGACCCCTTACGAGCAGTACTTC
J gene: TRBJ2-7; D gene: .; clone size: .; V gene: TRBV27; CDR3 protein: CASSLYSPSSYEQYF; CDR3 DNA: TGTGCCAGCAGTTTATATAGCCCGAGCTCCTACGAGCAGTACTTC
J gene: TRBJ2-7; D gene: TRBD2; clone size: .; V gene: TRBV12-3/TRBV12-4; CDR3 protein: CASRGAGVGEQYF; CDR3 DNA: TGTGCCAGCAGAGGAGCGGGAGTTGGAGAGCAGTACTTC
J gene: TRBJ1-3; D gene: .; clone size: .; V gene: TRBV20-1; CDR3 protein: CSADLPGNTIYF; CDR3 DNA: TGCAGTGCCGACCTGCCTGGAAACACCATATATTTT
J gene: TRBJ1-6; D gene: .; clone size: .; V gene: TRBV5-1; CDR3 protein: CASSTGQNSPLHF; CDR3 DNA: TGCGCCAGCAGCACAGGACAGAATTCACCCCTCCACTTT
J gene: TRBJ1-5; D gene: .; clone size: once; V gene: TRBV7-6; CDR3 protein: CASSLAAGNQPQHF; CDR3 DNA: TGTGCCAGCAGCTTAGCCGCGGGCAATCAGCCCCAGCATTTT
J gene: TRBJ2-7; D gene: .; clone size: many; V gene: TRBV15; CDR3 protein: CATSPGSGKTGEQYF; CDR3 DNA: TGTGCCACCAGCCCTGGGTCCGGGAAGACCGGGGAGCAGTACTTC
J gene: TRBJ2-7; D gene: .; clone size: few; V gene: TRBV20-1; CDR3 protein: CSARDPLATEQYF; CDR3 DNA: TGCAGTGCTAGAGATCCCCTAGCCACCGAGCAGTACTTC
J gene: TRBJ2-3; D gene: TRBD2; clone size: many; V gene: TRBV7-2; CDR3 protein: CASSYQGLAGEDTQYF; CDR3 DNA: TGTGCCAGCAGCTACCAGGGACTAGCGGGAGAAGATACGCAGTATTTT
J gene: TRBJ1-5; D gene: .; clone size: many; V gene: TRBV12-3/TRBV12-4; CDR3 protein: CASSLVFGNQPQHF; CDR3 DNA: TGTGCCAGCAGTTTAGTTTTCGGGAATCAGCCCCAGCATTTT
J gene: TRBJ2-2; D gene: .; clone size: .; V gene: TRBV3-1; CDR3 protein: CASSQEARELFF; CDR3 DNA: TGTGCCAGCAGCCAAGAGGCAAGGGAGCTGTTTTTT
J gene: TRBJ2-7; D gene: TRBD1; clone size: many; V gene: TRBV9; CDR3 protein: CASSVDGTASYEQYF; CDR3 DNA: TGTGCCAGCAGCGTAGATGGGACAGCATCCTACGAGCAGTACTTC
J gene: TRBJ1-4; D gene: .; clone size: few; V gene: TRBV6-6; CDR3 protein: CASSYKDNEKLFF; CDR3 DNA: TGTGCCAGCAGTTACAAGGATAATGAAAAACTGTTTTTT
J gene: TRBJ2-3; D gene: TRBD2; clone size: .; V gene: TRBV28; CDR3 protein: CASSPGLAGPEASTDTQYF; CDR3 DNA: TGTGCCAGCAGTCCGGGACTAGCGGGACCCGAAGCCAGCACAGATACGCAGTATTTT
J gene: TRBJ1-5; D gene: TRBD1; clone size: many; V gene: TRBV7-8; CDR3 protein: CASSYRGPLSNQPQHF; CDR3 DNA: TGTGCCAGCAGCTACAGGGGACCTCTTAGCAATCAGCCCCAGCATTTT
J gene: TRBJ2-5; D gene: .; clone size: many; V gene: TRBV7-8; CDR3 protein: CASRDRFGETQYF; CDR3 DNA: TGTGCCAGCCGCGACAGGTTCGGGGAGACCCAGTACTTC
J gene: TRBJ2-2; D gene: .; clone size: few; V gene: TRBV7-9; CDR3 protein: CASSLALYLDGELFF; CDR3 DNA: TGTGCCAGCAGCTTAGCGCTGTACTTGGACGGGGAGCTGTTTTTT
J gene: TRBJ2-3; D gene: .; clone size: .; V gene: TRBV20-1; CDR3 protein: CSAWDSHGTDTQYF; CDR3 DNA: TGCAGTGCTTGGGACTCCCACGGAACAGATACGCAGTATTTT
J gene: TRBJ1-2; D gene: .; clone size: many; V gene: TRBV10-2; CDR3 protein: CASSESEGLEYGYTF; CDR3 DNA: TGCGCCAGCAGTGAGTCGGAGGGATTGGAGTATGGCTACACCTTC
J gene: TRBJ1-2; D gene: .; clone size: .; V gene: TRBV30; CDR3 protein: CAWSKDAYGYTF; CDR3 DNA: TGTGCCTGGAGTAAGGACGCCTATGGCTACACCTTC
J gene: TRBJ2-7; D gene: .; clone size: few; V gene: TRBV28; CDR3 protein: CASSLWPHSRSNEQYF; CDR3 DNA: TGTGCCAGCAGTTTATGGCCCCACTCGCGGTCTAACGAGCAGTACTTC
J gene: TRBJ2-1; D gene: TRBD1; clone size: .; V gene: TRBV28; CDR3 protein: CASSPRDRGPYNEQFF; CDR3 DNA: TGTGCCAGCAGTCCGCGGGACAGGGGGCCGTACAATGAGCAGTTCTTC
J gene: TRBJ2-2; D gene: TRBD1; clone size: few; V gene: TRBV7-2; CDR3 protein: CASSLAGQGIGELFF; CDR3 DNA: TGTGCCAGCAGCTTAGCGGGACAGGGGATCGGGGAGCTGTTTTTT
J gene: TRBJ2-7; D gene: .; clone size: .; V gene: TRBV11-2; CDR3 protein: CASSLGSGQPAYEQYF; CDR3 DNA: TGTGCCAGCAGCTTAGGGTCCGGACAGCCCGCCTACGAGCAGTACTTC
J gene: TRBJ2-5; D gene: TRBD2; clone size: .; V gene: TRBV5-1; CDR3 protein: CASSLPGLAGEKETQYF; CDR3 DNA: TGCGCCAGCAGTCTACCGGGACTAGCGGGAGAGAAAGAGACCCAGTACTTC
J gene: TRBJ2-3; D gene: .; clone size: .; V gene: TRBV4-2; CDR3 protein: CASSQSSSSDTQYF; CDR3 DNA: TGTGCCAGCAGCCAAAGCAGTTCCTCAGATACGCAGTATTTT
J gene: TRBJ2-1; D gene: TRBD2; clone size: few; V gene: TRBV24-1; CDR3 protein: CATSDPTSGLYNEQFF; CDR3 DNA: TGTGCCACCAGTGACCCCACTAGCGGTCTCTACAATGAGCAGTTCTTC
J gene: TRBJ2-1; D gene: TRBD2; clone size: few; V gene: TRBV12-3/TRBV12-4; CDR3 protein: CASSLRLAGDVSEQFF; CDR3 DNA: TGTGCCAGCAGTTTAAGGCTAGCGGGAGACGTAAGTGAGCAGTTCTTC
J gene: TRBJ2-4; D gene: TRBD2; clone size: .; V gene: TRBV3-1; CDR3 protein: CASSPGTSGASGIQYF; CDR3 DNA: TGTGCCAGCAGCCCAGGGACTAGCGGGGCCTCCGGGATTCAGTACTTC
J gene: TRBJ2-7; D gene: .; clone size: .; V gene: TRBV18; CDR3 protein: CASSRRGHSYEQYF; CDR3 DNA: TGTGCCAGCTCACGACGGGGGCACTCCTACGAGCAGTACTTC
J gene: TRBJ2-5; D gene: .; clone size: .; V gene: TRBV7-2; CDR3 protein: CASSSAGKLETQYF; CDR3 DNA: TGTGCCAGCAGCTCGGCCGGGAAATTGGAGACCCAGTACTTC
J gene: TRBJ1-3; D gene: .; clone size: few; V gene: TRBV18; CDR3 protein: CASSPLGERNTIYF; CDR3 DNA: TGTGCCAGCTCACCTCTCGGGGAAAGAAACACCATATATTTT
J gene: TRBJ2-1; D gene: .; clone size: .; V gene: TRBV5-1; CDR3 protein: CASSLPTEANEQFF; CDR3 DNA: TGCGCCAGCAGCCTACCGACAGAGGCCAATGAGCAGTTCTTC
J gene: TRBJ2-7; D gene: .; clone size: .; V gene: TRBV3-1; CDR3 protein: CASSGTYPPNEQYF; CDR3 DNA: TGTGCCAGCAGCGGGACGTACCCTCCTAACGAGCAGTACTTC
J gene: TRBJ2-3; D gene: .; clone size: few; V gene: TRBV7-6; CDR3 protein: CASSLASTDTQYF; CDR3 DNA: TGTGCCAGCAGCTTAGCAAGCACAGATACGCAGTATTTT
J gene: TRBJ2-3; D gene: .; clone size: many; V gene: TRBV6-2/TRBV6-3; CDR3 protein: CASTDRDTQYF; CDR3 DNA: TGTGCCAGCACCGACAGAGATACGCAGTATTTT